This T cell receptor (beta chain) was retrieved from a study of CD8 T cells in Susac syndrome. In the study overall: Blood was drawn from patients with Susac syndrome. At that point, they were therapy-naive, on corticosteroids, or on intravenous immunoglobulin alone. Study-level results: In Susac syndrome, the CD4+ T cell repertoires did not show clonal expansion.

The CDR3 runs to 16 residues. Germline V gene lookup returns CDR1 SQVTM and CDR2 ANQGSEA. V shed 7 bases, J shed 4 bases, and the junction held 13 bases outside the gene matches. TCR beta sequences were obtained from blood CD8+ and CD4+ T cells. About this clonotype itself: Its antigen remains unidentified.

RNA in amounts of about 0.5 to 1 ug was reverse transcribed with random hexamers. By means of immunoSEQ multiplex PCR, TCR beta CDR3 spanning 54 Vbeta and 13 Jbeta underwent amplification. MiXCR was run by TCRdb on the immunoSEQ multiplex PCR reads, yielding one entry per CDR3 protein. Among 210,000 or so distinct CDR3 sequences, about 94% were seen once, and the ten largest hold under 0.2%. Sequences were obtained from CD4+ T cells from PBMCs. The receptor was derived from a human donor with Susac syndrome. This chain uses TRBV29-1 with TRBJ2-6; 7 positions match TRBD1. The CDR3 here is CSALLTQGEGANVLTF. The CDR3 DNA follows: TGCAGCGCGCTACTTACTCAGGGGGAAGGGGCCAACGTCCTGACTTTC.